This TCR beta chain was profiled in a study of radiation and T cells in renal cell carcinoma. The time point: blood 4 weeks post-SBRT, at nephrectomy. Treatment specified: 15 Gy SBRT to primary tumor, nephrectomy 4 weeks later. This clone turned up a few times. CDR3 length: 13 residues. Germline CDR1 is SGHDN and CDR2 is FVKESK. Trimming pared 1 base from V and 1 base from J, leaving 4 bases between. Assay used: immunoSEQ multiplex PCR; TCRdb lists only in-frame clones, some missing. In the table there are some 150,000 clones, roughly 90% of which are singletons. This chain connects TRBV14 to TRBJ1-1; the D is unclear. This specimen was blood, taken from a patient whose treatment included radiotherapy and nephrectomy. This receptor was obtained from a woman aged 45-65 years with renal cell carcinoma. The DNA of the CDR3 is TGTGCCAGCAGCCAAGGTGCGAACACTGAAGCTTTCTTT. Amino acid sequence: CASSQGANTEAFF.